This TCR beta chain was retrieved from a study of cytomegalovirus exposure and HLA in healthy donors. The study ran its PCR with 60 Vbeta and 13 Jbeta primers. Here immunoSEQ multiplex PCR was the method, and the copy in TCRdb shows in-frame clones only, minus some. The sample lists roughly 150,000 clones; roughly 80% were seen once. Germline V gene lookup returns CDR1 SQVTM and CDR2 ANQGSEA. The length of the CDR3 is 14 residues. The V segment lost 1 base and the J segment 3 bases; nucleotides outside the gene matches: 2. The sequence was collected from a male donor in good health and CMV-seronegative. The sample was PBMCs. V and J are TRBV29-1 and TRBJ2-7, with 11 bases fitting TRBD2. The CDR3 is CSVEALAGGYEQYF. The CDR3 DNA sequence: TGCAGCGTTGAAGCCCTAGCGGGGGGCTACGAGCAGTACTTC.